These 10 T cell receptor beta chains share one sample of origin, sequenced in a study of T cells in Graves' hyperthyroidism and ophthalmopathy. Amplification yielded TCR beta CDR3 regions, with RNA transcripts as the source. Carried out on the TCR CDR3, a first-round RT-PCR used the HTBI primer set. TCRdb called the multiplex PCR reads again in MiXCR, with one record for every CDR3 protein. The sample contains approximately 510,000 distinct CDR3 sequences, 40% to 50% of which appear only once. The material sequenced was peripheral blood or thyroid tissue (not recorded which). Receptors were obtained from an adult woman with Graves' disease, either hyperthyroidism or ophthalmopathy (not recorded which).

This clonotype was found many times. The rearrangement links TRBV20-1 to TRBJ1-5, with D tentatively TRBD1 (6 bases). Trimming left V 5 bases short and J 3 bases short, with 14 bases between. This CDR3 comprises 14 residues. Germline V CDR1 and CDR2: DFQATT, SNEGSKA (reference sequence). CDR3 sequence: CSAQPGTLNQPQHF. The CDR3 region has the DNA TGCAGTGCTCAACCCGGGACACTCAATCAGCCCCAGCATTTT.

In its sample, this clonotype was seen a few times. The gene calls are TRBV29-1 and TRBJ1-3; D is uncertain. Germline V gene lookup returns CDR1 SQVTM and CDR2 ANQGSEA. With 5 bases removed from V and 3 bases from J, the gap between germline ends came to 5 bases. The CDR3 runs 11 residues. CDR3 loop: CSVLSGNTIYF. For the CDR3, the DNA is TGCAGCGTTCTTAGTGGAAACACCATATATTTT.

The chain uses TRBV7-6 and TRBJ1-1; TRBD1 is a possible D gene (5 bases). Germline lookup yields CDR1 SGHVS and CDR2 FNYEAQ. This CDR3 region has 15 residues. The V gene lost 2 bases and the J gene lost 3 bases, with 13 bases spanning the gap. The CDR3 coding sequence is TGTGCCAGCAGCTTATTCACAGGCCCCCACACTGAAGCTTTCTTT. This codes for CASSLFTGPHTEAFF.

CDR3 residues: CATSDLASRETQYF. The CDR3 DNA sequence: TGTGCCACCAGTGATTTGGCCTCCCGGGAGACCCAGTACTTC. This chain uses TRBV24-1 with TRBJ2-5; D unresolved. Between the trimmed V and J ends, which lost 0 bases and 5 bases, there was a span of 9 bases. This CDR3 contains 14 residues. CDR1 is KGHDR, CDR2 SFDVKD, per germline.

Notes on this clonotype: A much larger clone sits a single nucleotide away, making a read error possible. DNA for the CDR3: TGCAGCGTTCGTCCCCCGAACTATGGCTACACCTTC. Translating it yields CSVRPPNYGYTF. The chain uses TRBV29-1 and TRBJ1-2; no definite D call. The CDR3 spans 12 residues. Germline values: CDR1 SQVTM, CDR2 ANQGSEA. V was shortened by 5 bases and J by 2 bases, with 9 bases between the two germline ends.

The CDR3 DNA sequence: TGCAGTGCCGCGAGAGAGGGCTTCTCGGGAAACACCATATATTTT. Translation: CSAAREGFSGNTIYF. This chain links TRBV20-1 with TRBJ1-3; D unresolved. The CDR3 length is 15 residues. V gave up 6 bases and J gave up 4 bases, with 19 bases separating them. The germline V gene encodes CDR1 DFQATT and CDR2 SNEGSKA (reference sequence).

This clonotype was seen a few times. The V call is TRBV10-3, the J call TRBJ1-5, with D possibly TRBD1 on 5 matching bases. There are 11 residues in the CDR3. The V and J ends lost 6 bases and 5 bases respectively, with 5 bases between them. CDR1 is ENHRY and CDR2 is SYGVKD in the germline V gene. The CDR3 sequence is CAIRGDQPQHF. The CDR3 DNA reads as TGTGCCATCAGGGGGGATCAGCCCCAGCATTTT.

V and J are TRBV7-8 and TRBJ2-7, with a possible D match to TRBD2 (6 bases). From germline, CDR1 is SGHVS and CDR2 FQNEAQ. The CDR3 sequence is 13 residues long. Trimming stripped 5 bases from V and 5 bases from J, with 13 bases between. This CDR3 is CASSMGGVDEQYF. CDR3 in DNA: TGTGCCAGCAGCATGGGGGGAGTCGACGAGCAGTACTTC.

Only a few counts were recorded for this clonotype. As DNA, the CDR3 is TGTGCCAGCAACAGAAAGGACGGTCAAAACACTGAAGCTTTCTTT. Protein: CASNRKDGQNTEAFF. The V gene is TRBV12-3 or TRBV12-4, the J gene TRBJ1-1; D uncertain. The CDR3 is 15 amino acids. Deletions cut 7 bases from V and 2 bases from J, with 17 bases between.

J is TRBJ2-7 and V is TRBV19, with D possibly matching TRBD2 (5 bases). Germline values: CDR1 LNHDA, CDR2 SQIVND (reference sequence). This CDR3 has 14 amino acids. The V and J ends lost 5 bases and 6 bases respectively, with 17 bases between them. CDR3 coding DNA: TGTGCCAGTAGTGCCGGCCGGGAAGGGTCCGAGCAGTACTTC. It encodes CASSAGREGSEQYF.